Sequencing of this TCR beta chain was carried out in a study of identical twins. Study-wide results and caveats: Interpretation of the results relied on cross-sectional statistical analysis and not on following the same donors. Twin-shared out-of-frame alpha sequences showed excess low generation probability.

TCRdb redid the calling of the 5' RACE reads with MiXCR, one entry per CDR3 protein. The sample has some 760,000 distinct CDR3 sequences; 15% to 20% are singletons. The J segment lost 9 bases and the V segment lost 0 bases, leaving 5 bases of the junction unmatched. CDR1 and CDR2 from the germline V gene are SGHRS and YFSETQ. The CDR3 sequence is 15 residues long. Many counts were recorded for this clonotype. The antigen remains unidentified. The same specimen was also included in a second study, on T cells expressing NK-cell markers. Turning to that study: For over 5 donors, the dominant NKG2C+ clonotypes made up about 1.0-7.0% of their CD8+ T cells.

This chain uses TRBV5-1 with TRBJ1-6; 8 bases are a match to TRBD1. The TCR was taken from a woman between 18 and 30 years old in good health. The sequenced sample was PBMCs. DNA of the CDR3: TGCGCCAGCAGCTTGGACGGACAGGGAAGTTCACCCCTCCACTTT. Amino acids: CASSLDGQGSSPLHF.